These T cell receptor beta chains were read from a single sample in a study of blood T cell repertoires in COVID-19. The table came from immunoSEQ multiplex PCR; TCRdb's copy has only in-frame clones and leaves some out. This sample has under 150,000 clones, with about nine tenths found just once. The specimen sequenced was peripheral blood. The receptor set was obtained from a human donor in a cohort sampled during active COVID-19. CDR3s include the opening cysteine and the closing phenylalanine or tryptophan. A D gene is named only where the DNA matches it firmly. A row's size may be missing; if present it is once, few, many or a size class.

j_gene | d_gene | v_gene | abundance | CDR3aa | CDR3nt
TRBJ1-3 | . | TRBV6-5 | . | CASRTGDGNTIYF | TGTGCCAGCAGGACAGGAGATGGAAACACCATATATTTT
TRBJ2-7 | TRBD1 | TRBV7-2 | . | CASSLQGDSFYEQYF | TGTGCCAGCAGCTTACAGGGGGACAGTTTCTACGAGCAGTACTTC
TRBJ1-1 | . | TRBV5-4 | . | CASSLAGIRTEAFF | TGTGCCAGCAGCTTGGCAGGGATACGCACTGAAGCTTTCTTT
TRBJ1-3 | TRBD1 | TRBV25-1 | many | CASSEGTGGKNTIYF | TGTGCCAGCAGTGAGGGGACAGGGGGCAAAAACACCATATATTTT
TRBJ1-5 | . | TRBV6-2/TRBV6-3 | . | CASSYSQGTGPQHF | TGTGCCAGCAGTTACTCACAGGGCACTGGGCCCCAGCATTTT
TRBJ1-4 | TRBD1 | TRBV7-2 | . | CASSQTGINEKLFF | TGTGCCAGCAGCCAGACAGGGATTAATGAAAAACTGTTTTTT
TRBJ2-7 | . | TRBV7-8 | once | CASSLAGGSSYEQYF | TGTGCCAGCAGCTTAGCAGGGGGAAGCTCCTACGAGCAGTACTTC
TRBJ1-3 | . | TRBV19 | few | CASSSTPDSDSGNTIYF | TGTGCCAGTAGTTCCACCCCCGACAGCGACTCTGGAAACACCATATATTTT
TRBJ2-7 | TRBD2 | TRBV5-4 | . | CASSLRLTSGRLHEQYF | TGTGCCAGCAGCTTGAGGTTGACTAGCGGGAGGTTACACGAGCAGTACTTC
TRBJ1-2 | . | TRBV20-1 | . | CSARDRGYTF | TGCAGTGCTAGAGACCGGGGCTACACCTTC
TRBJ1-1 | . | TRBV19 | . | CASSPTPGRYMNTEAFF | TGTGCCAGTAGCCCAACTCCGGGGAGATACATGAACACTGAAGCTTTCTTT
TRBJ1-6 | . | TRBV3-1/TRBV3-2 | once | CASSQESSLHF | TGTGCCAGCAGCCAAGAATCGTCCCTCCACTTT
TRBJ2-3 | . | TRBV2 | . | CASNRDTQYF | TGTGCCAGCAACAGGGATACGCAGTATTTT
TRBJ2-1 | TRBD2 | TRBV28 | . | CAIRLAGGPNEQFF | TGTGCCATCCGACTAGCGGGGGGGCCCAATGAGCAGTTCTTC
TRBJ2-7 | TRBD2 | TRBV28 | . | CASSQTSGYSYEQYF | TGTGCCAGCAGTCAAACTAGCGGGTACTCCTACGAGCAGTACTTC
TRBJ1-1 | TRBD1 | TRBV4-3 | . | CASSRDRGRWGTEAFF | TGCGCCAGCAGCCGGGACAGGGGGCGCTGGGGCACTGAAGCTTTCTTT
TRBJ2-2 | . | TRBV6-5 | . | CASSYSGLRELFF | TGTGCCAGCAGTTACTCCGGACTCCGGGAGCTGTTTTTT
TRBJ2-5 | . | TRBV3-1/TRBV3-2 | . | CASSQDAVQETQYF | TGTGCCAGCAGCCAAGACGCAGTCCAAGAGACCCAGTACTTC
TRBJ1-1 | . | TRBV2 | . | CARGGPTPNTEAFF | TGTGCCAGGGGAGGCCCCACTCCCAACACTGAAGCTTTCTTT
TRBJ1-6 | . | TRBV6-4 | . | CASAPGIGNSPLHF | TGTGCCAGCGCCCCAGGGATCGGCAATTCACCCCTCCACTTT
TRBJ1-4 | TRBD1 | TRBV18 | . | CASSPRQGTTNEKLFF | TGTGCCAGCTCACCGCGACAGGGAACAACTAATGAAAAACTGTTTTTT
TRBJ2-5 | TRBD1 | TRBV11-2 | once | CASSFTQQGEETQYF | TGTGCCAGCAGCTTTACTCAGCAGGGGGAAGAGACCCAGTACTTC
TRBJ2-7 | . | TRBV21-1 | . | CASSKSRGGLKPHYEQYF | TGTGCCAGCAGCAAATCCCGCGGGGGGCTCAAACCCCACTACGAGCAGTACTTC
TRBJ2-7 | TRBD1 | TRBV18 | . | CASSPKSGQGPYEQYF | TGTGCCAGCTCACCAAAATCAGGACAGGGTCCCTACGAGCAGTACTTC
TRBJ2-2 | . | TRBV30 | . | CACRTVKNTGELFF | TGTGCCTGCCGGACAGTGAAGAACACCGGGGAGCTGTTTTTT
TRBJ1-5 | . | TRBV6-2/TRBV6-3 | few | CASSYGGGNQPQHF | TGTGCCAGCAGTTATGGGGGAGGGAATCAGCCCCAGCATTTT
TRBJ2-7 | . | TRBV4-2 | . | CASSQGDYYYEQYF | TGTGCCAGCAGCCAAGGTGATTACTACTACGAGCAGTACTTC
TRBJ2-5 | TRBD2 | TRBV7-6 | . | CASSSTRFRGREGKNGETQYF | TGTGCCAGCAGCTCTACACGCTTCCGTGGGCGGGAGGGCAAAAATGGGGAGACCCAGTACTTC
TRBJ2-1 | TRBD2 | TRBV18 | once | CASSPASGRGNEQFF | TGTGCCAGCTCACCGGCTAGCGGGAGGGGAAATGAGCAGTTCTTC
TRBJ2-3 | . | TRBV7-3 | . | CASSPRGREGGIGGTDTQYF | TGTGCCAGCAGCCCCCGTGGTAGAGAGGGGGGGATTGGGGGCACAGATACGCAGTATTTT
TRBJ2-1 | TRBD1 | TRBV30 | once | CAWRSFGTGNEQFF | TGTGCCTGGAGGTCCTTCGGGACAGGCAATGAGCAGTTCTTC
TRBJ2-7 | . | TRBV5-6 | . | CASSLDRAYEQYF | TGTGCCAGCAGCTTGGACAGAGCCTACGAGCAGTACTTC
TRBJ2-7 | . | TRBV28 | . | CASRDTGRGYEQYF | TGTGCCAGCAGAGATACAGGGAGGGGCTACGAGCAGTACTTC
TRBJ2-2 | TRBD2 | TRBV6-6 | . | CASSYLAGGGTGELFF | TGTGCCAGCAGTTATTTAGCGGGCGGCGGGACCGGGGAGCTGTTTTTT
TRBJ1-2 | TRBD1 | TRBV19 | few | CASSSDRVTGYTF | TGTGCCAGTAGTTCCGACAGGGTTACTGGCTACACCTTC
TRBJ2-5 | . | TRBV7-5 | . | CARSLVKLSGTGGEETQYF | TGTGCCAGAAGCTTGGTGAAGTTGTCGGGGACAGGGGGCGAGGAGACCCAGTACTTC
TRBJ2-7 | TRBD1 | TRBV7-9 | few | CASSFGGARRAGGYEQYF | TGTGCCAGCAGCTTTGGTGGAGCTCGACGCGCAGGGGGCTACGAGCAGTACTTC
TRBJ2-7 | . | TRBV11-2 | . | CASSFGGRIYEQYF | TGTGCCAGCAGCTTCGGGGGACGGATCTACGAGCAGTACTTC
TRBJ1-4 | TRBD1 | TRBV6-5 | few | CASGTGREKLFF | TGTGCCAGCGGGACAGGGAGGGAAAAACTGTTTTTT
TRBJ2-4 | TRBD1 | TRBV29-1 | . | CSVVLLGGNIQYF | TGCAGCGTTGTCCTGTTAGGGGGCAACATTCAGTACTTC
TRBJ2-1 | TRBD2 | TRBV7-8 | many | CASSLDSGGAYNEQFF | TGTGCCAGCAGCCTCGATAGCGGGGGGGCCTACAATGAGCAGTTCTTC